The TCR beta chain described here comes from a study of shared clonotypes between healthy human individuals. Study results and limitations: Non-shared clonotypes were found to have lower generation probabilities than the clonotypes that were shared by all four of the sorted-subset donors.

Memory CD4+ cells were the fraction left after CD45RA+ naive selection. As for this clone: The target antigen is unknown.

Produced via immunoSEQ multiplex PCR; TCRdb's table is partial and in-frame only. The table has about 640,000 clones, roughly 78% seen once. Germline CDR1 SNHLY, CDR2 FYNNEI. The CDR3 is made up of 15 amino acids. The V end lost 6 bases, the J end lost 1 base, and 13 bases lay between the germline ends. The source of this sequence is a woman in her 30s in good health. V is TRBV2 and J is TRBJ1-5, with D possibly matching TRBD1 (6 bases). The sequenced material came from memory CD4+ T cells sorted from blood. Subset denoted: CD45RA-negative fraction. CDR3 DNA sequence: TGTGCCAGCAGCCCCTGGGGGGCGAGCAATCAGCCCCAGCATTTT. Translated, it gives CASSPWGASNQPQHF.